Below, 27 T cell receptor beta chains from the same sample are listed, as sequenced in a study of blood T cell repertoires in COVID-19. Some clones are missing from TCRdb's copy, which holds only in-frame ones; the method was immunoSEQ multiplex PCR. The sample has 95,000 to 150,000 clones; 87% are singletons. Sequenced sample: peripheral blood. The source of these receptors is a woman in her 50s with acute or convalescent COVID-19.

This clone is labeled as medium-sized (0.01 to 0.1%). CDR3 sequence (DNA): TGTGCCAGCAGCGTGGGTGGCCACGGGAATGAGCAGTTCTTC. Protein product: CASSVGGHGNEQFF. V is TRBV9 and J is TRBJ2-1; no reliable D call. Trimming took 2 bases from V and 7 from J, leaving 13 bases between them. This CDR3 has 14 amino acids. The germline gives CDR1 SGDLS, CDR2 YYNGEE.

This chain joins TRBV27 and TRBJ1-5; D may be TRBD1 (5 bases). The CDR3 is 14 residues long. The V end lost 2 bases, the J end lost 7 bases, and 12 bases lay between the germline ends. Germline CDR1 MNHEY, CDR2 SMNVEV (reference sequence). This CDR3 is CASSLTVWGQPQHF. CDR3 bases: TGTGCCAGCAGTTTAACCGTTTGGGGCCAGCCCCAGCATTTT.

The chain carries TRBV4-1 and TRBJ2-7, with 10 bases that match TRBD1. The CDR3 is 14 residues long. CDR1 is MGHRA and CDR2 is YSYEKL in the germline V gene. V was pared by 5 bases and J by 3 bases, with 4 bases of the junction left unmatched. CDR3 residues: CASSMGQGNYEQYF. CDR3 coding DNA: TGCGCCAGCAGCATGGGACAGGGGAACTACGAGCAGTACTTC.

The chain links TRBV30 to TRBJ2-1; D not resolved. This CDR3 has 12 residues. V lost 5 bases, J lost 1 base, and 6 bases lay in between. CDR1 is GTSNPN and CDR2 is SVGIG in the germline V gene (reference sequence). This CDR3 reads CAWDESYNEQFF. CDR3 bases: TGTGCCTGGGACGAGTCCTACAATGAGCAGTTCTTC. The complete variable domain, with remaining parts taken from reference TRBV30 and TRBJ2-1, reads SQTIHQWPATLVQPVGSPLSLECTVEGTSNPNLYWYRQAAGRGLQLLFYSVGIGQISSEVPQNLSASRPQDRQFILSSKKLLLSDSGFYLCAWDESYNEQFFGPGTRLTVL.

The J gene is TRBJ2-3, the V gene TRBV19; 8 bases are a match to TRBD2. With V trimmed by 8 bases and J by 3 bases, 10 bases remained unmatched. Per the germline V gene, CDR1 is LNHDA and CDR2 is SQIVND (reference sequence). The length of the CDR3 is 15 residues. CDR3 sequence: CASGSLLAGTDTQYF. CDR3 nucleotide sequence: TGTGCCAGTGGCAGTTTGTTAGCGGGAACAGATACGCAGTATTTT. Variable domain in full (rest from reference TRBV19 and TRBJ2-3): DGGITQSPKYLFRKEGQNVTLSCEQNLNHDAMYWYRQDPGQGLRLIYYSQIVNDFQKGDIAEGYSVSREKKESFPLTVTSAQKNPTAFYLCASGSLLAGTDTQYFGPGTRLTVL.

This chain connects TRBV5-1 to TRBJ2-2, with 7 nucleotides matching TRBD2. Per germline, CDR1 SGHRS and CDR2 YFSETQ. The CDR3 length is 17 residues. J was trimmed by 6 bases and V by 0 bases; bases with no gene match: 11. The CDR3: CASSLAFASGKAGELFF. CDR3 sequence (DNA): TGCGCCAGCAGCTTGGCCTTCGCTAGCGGAAAAGCCGGGGAGCTGTTTTTT.

The V gene is TRBV6-4, the J gene TRBJ2-1, with a tentative D call TRBD2 (5 bases). V was pared by 3 bases and J by 4 bases, with 13 bases between. CDR3 length equals 15 residues. Germline-derived CDR1 and CDR2 are MRHNA and SNTAGT. The DNA of the CDR3 is TGTGCCAGCAGTGATCGACGGGGAAAATACAATGAGCAGTTCTTC. This encodes CASSDRRGKYNEQFF.

This clone came up once. The chain joins TRBV29-1 to TRBJ2-7, with D possibly matching TRBD2 (6 bases). The germline V gene has CDR1 SQVTM and CDR2 ANQGSEA. This CDR3 region has 13 residues. V was shortened by 4 bases and J by 2 bases, with 12 bases between the two germline ends. The CDR3 nucleotides read TGCAGCGTTGGAGTGGGAGGTGCCTACGAGCAGTACTTC. Translating gives CSVGVGGAYEQYF.

The chain recombines TRBV10-2 with TRBJ1-6, with TRBD1 as a possible D gene (5 bases). V lost 2 bases and J lost 9, with 11 bases in between. The CDR3 contains 14 residues. The germline V gene has CDR1 WSHSY and CDR2 SAAADI. CDR3 in DNA: TGCGCCAGCAGTGAGGACGACAGAATTTCACCCCTCCACTTT. Protein product: CASSEDDRISPLHF.

This clone was counted once. V and J are TRBV19 and TRBJ1-2; D possibly corresponds to TRBD1 (5 bases). CDR1 is LNHDA, CDR2 SQIVND, per germline (reference sequence). The V and J ends lost 7 bases and 5 bases respectively, with 14 bases between them. The CDR3 runs to 13 residues. The chain's CDR3 is CASTKGQEYGYTF. The CDR3, as DNA: TGTGCCAGTACGAAGGGGCAGGAGTATGGCTACACCTTC. Together with reference TRBV19 and TRBJ1-2, the CDR3 gives the full variable domain: DGGITQSPKYLFRKEGQNVTLSCEQNLNHDAMYWYRQDPGQGLRLIYYSQIVNDFQKGDIAEGYSVSREKKESFPLTVTSAQKNPTAFYLCASTKGQEYGYTFGSGTRLTVV.

The V and J genes are TRBV18 and TRBJ1-1, with 10 bases fitting TRBD1. With 6 bases clipped from V and 3 bases from J, the junction kept 7 bases outside the gene matches. Germline V gives CDR1 KGHSH, CDR2 LQKENI. This CDR3 contains 15 residues. The CDR3 is CASSGQGPMDTEAFF. CDR3 bases: TGTGCCAGCTCGGGACAGGGGCCGATGGACACTGAAGCTTTCTTT.

This rearrangement joins TRBV6-1 to TRBJ1-4, with a weak D call TRBD1 (6 bases). The V end lost 5 bases, the J end lost 7 bases, and 11 bases lay between the germline ends. This CDR3 comprises 13 residues. In germline, CDR1 is MNHNS, CDR2 SASEGT. The CDR3 is CASSFGQSEKLFF. CDR3 in DNA: TGTGCCAGCAGTTTCGGACAGAGTGAAAAACTGTTTTTT.

This chain links TRBV7-3 with TRBJ1-1; D perhaps matches TRBD1 (6 bases). The CDR3 is 12 residues long. Trimming took 5 bases from V and 9 from J, leaving 13 bases between them. Per the germline V gene, CDR1 is SGHTA and CDR2 is FQGTGA. Written as DNA, the CDR3 is TGTGCCAGCAGCCAACAACAGGGACAAGCTTTCTTT. Residues: CASSQQQGQAFF.

This clone is a singleton in its sample. V gene TRBV9 combines with J gene TRBJ1-1; 9 bases agree with TRBD1. CDR3 length: 13 amino acids. The germline gives CDR1 SGDLS, CDR2 YYNGEE. With V trimmed by 4 bases and J by 10 bases, 8 bases remained unmatched. CDR3 loop: CASSPGTGKGAFF. In nucleotides, the CDR3 is TGTGCCAGCAGCCCCGGGACAGGGAAGGGAGCTTTCTTT.

The gene calls are TRBV4-1 and TRBJ2-5; maybe TRBD1 (5 bases). V lost 1 base to trimming and J lost 2 bases, with 11 bases between them. The germline gives CDR1 MGHRA, CDR2 YSYEKL. The CDR3 covers 15 residues. The CDR3: CASSQVDILQETQYF. CDR3 bases: TGCGCCAGCAGCCAAGTGGACATTCTACAAGAGACCCAGTACTTC.

V and J are TRBV2 and TRBJ2-7, with D possibly being TRBD1 (5 bases). V lost 11 bases to trimming and J lost 0 bases, with 11 bases between them. The V gene's germline CDR1 is SNHLY and CDR2 FYNNEI. The CDR3 is 12 amino acids. The CDR3 spells CAAATDSYEQYF. Here the CDR3 DNA reads TGTGCCGCCGCGACAGACTCCTACGAGCAGTACTTC.

Concerning this clone itself: At the DNA level, this CDR3 is encoded by other sequences in the same sample as well. This chain links TRBV7-9 with TRBJ2-5, with no clear D. Germline lookup yields CDR1 SEHNR and CDR2 FQNEAQ (reference sequence). V was trimmed by 5 bases and J by 4 bases, leaving 5 bases between them. This CDR3 contains 11 residues. CDR3 nucleotide sequence: TGTGCCAGCAGCCTCCTAGAGACCCAGTACTTC. Protein product: CASSLLETQYF.

CDR3 sequence: CASRRGEGTQYF. CDR3 DNA sequence: TGTGCCAGCCGCAGGGGGGAAGGGACCCAGTACTTC. V and J are TRBV3-1 (or the pseudogene TRBV3-2) and TRBJ2-5; the D gene is possibly TRBD1 (7 bases). The V end lost 8 bases, the J end lost 7 bases, and 14 bases lay between the germline ends. Germline CDR1 reads LGHDT; CDR2 reads YNNKEL (reference sequence). CDR3 size: 12 residues.

This sequence joins TRBV5-1 and TRBJ1-1; 8 bases map to TRBD1. This CDR3 is built from 14 residues. CDR1 and CDR2 (germline): SGHRS, YFSETQ. Germline trimming cut 4 bases from V and 1 base from J; bases unmatched to any gene: 3. CDR3 DNA sequence: TGCGCCAGCAGCACGGGACAGGCGAACACTGAAGCTTTCTTT. It is translated as CASSTGQANTEAFF.

The CDR3 protein is CATSRRTEGQPQHF. The DNA for the CDR3 is TGTGCCACCAGCAGAAGGACAGAGGGTCAGCCCCAGCATTTT. This chain uses TRBV15 with TRBJ1-5; D possibly corresponds to TRBD1 (6 bases). The CDR3 runs 14 residues. Germline CDR1 reads LNHNV; CDR2 reads YYDKDF (reference sequence). Trimming cost V 2 bases and J 6 bases, with 11 bases left between them.

The chain has TRBV5-1 and TRBJ2-1; a possible D gene is TRBD2 (6 bases). V lost 0 bases and J lost 7, with 14 bases in between. The CDR3 consists of 15 residues. Germline values: CDR1 SGHRS, CDR2 YFSETQ. CDR3 in amino acids: CASSLVGGVGNEQFF. The CDR3 coding sequence is TGCGCCAGCAGCTTGGTCGGGGGAGTGGGGAATGAGCAGTTCTTC.

The gene calls are TRBV10-3 and TRBJ2-5; 7 nucleotides line up with TRBD1. V was pared by 3 bases and J by 5 bases, with 3 bases of the junction left unmatched. Germline V gene data show CDR1 as ENHRY and CDR2 as SYGVKD. CDR3 length: 13 residues. CDR3 residues: CAISDPRGETQYF. Here the CDR3 DNA reads TGTGCCATCAGTGACCCCAGGGGGGAGACCCAGTACTTC.

J is TRBJ2-1 and V is TRBV15; D is unclear. The CDR3 has 14 amino acids. CDR1 LNHNV and CDR2 YYDKDF come from the germline V gene (reference sequence). Deletions cut 1 base from V and 1 base from J, with 5 bases between. CDR3: CATSRVASYNEQFF. CDR3 coding DNA: TGTGCCACCAGCAGAGTGGCATCCTACAATGAGCAGTTCTTC. Complete variable domain (other parts from reference TRBV15 and TRBJ2-1): DAMVIQNPRYQVTQFGKPVTLSCSQTLNHNVMYWYQQKSSQAPKLLFHYYDKDFNNEADTPDNFQSRRPNTSFCFLDIRSPGLGDTAMYLCATSRVASYNEQFFGPGTRLTVL.

The V and J genes are TRBV5-4 and TRBJ1-2; 7 bases agree with TRBD1. Germline V gives CDR1 SGHNT, CDR2 YYREEE (reference sequence). The CDR3 has 13 residues. V gave up 3 bases and J gave up 7 bases; unmatched junction bases: 6. The CDR3 nucleotides are TGTGCCAGCAGCTCGCAGGGGGTAGGTGGCTACACCTTC. Protein sequence: CASSSQGVGGYTF. Full variable domain (missing parts from reference TRBV5-4 and TRBJ1-2): ETGVTQSPTHLIKTRGQQVTLRCSSQSGHNTVSWYQQALGQGPQFIFQYYREEENGRGNFPPRFSGLQFPNYSSELNVNALELDDSALYLCASSSQGVGGYTFGSGTRLTVV.

The chain carries TRBV7-9 and TRBJ2-5; 8 bases are a match to TRBD2. Germline V gene lookup returns CDR1 SEHNR and CDR2 FQNEAQ (reference sequence). The CDR3 loop spans 16 amino acids. Trimming cost V 4 bases and J 3 bases; bases outside gene matches: 10. The CDR3 spells CASSWPPGRGEETQYF. The CDR3 DNA reads as TGTGCCAGCAGCTGGCCCCCCGGGAGGGGGGAAGAGACCCAGTACTTC. Full variable domain (missing parts from reference TRBV7-9 and TRBJ2-5): DTGVSQNPRHKITKRGQNVTFRCDPISEHNRLYWYRQTLGQGPEFLTYFQNEAQLEKSRLLSDRFSAERPKGSFSTLEIQRTEQGDSAMYLCASSWPPGRGEETQYFGPGTRLLVL.

The chain couples TRBV5-1 to TRBJ2-3; the match to TRBD1 covers 9 bases. Germline V CDR1 and CDR2: SGHRS, YFSETQ. The CDR3 consists of 16 residues. Germline trimming cut 4 bases from V and 4 bases from J; bases unmatched to any gene: 10. CDR3 coding DNA: TGCGCCAGCAGCCCATTCGGGGACAGGGTCGCAGATACGCAGTATTTT. Translation: CASSPFGDRVADTQYF.

This clone was counted between two and nine times. The rearrangement joins TRBV6-5 to TRBJ1-6, with TRBD1 identical over 11 bases. Trimming cost V 7 bases and J 9 bases; bases outside gene matches: 5. This CDR3 has 14 residues. Germline V gene data show CDR1 as MNHEY and CDR2 as SVGAGI. This CDR3 reads CASMGGTGGSPLHF. The DNA for the CDR3 is TGTGCCAGCATGGGGGGGACAGGGGGTTCACCCCTCCACTTT.